The next 22 T cell receptor beta chains were all read from a single sample in a study of cytomegalovirus exposure and HLA in healthy donors. Here immunoSEQ multiplex PCR was the method, and the copy in TCRdb shows in-frame clones only, minus some. This sample carries some 210,000 clones, over 80% of them seen once, and the ten largest clones take 4.5% to 7%. The sequenced sample consisted of PBMCs. These receptors were taken from a woman between 18 and 29 years old in good health and CMV-seronegative.

This clone was picked up a small number of times. The genes are TRBV5-4 and TRBJ1-2; D is possibly TRBD1 (5 bases). Trimming stripped 0 bases from V and 4 bases from J, with 10 bases between. This CDR3 is built from 14 residues. Germline lookup yields CDR1 SGHNT and CDR2 YYREEE (reference sequence). The CDR3 loop reads CASSLAGQFYGYTF. The CDR3 region has the DNA TGTGCCAGCAGCTTGGCAGGGCAGTTCTATGGCTACACCTTC.

The chain couples TRBV18 to TRBJ1-5; tentatively, D is TRBD1 (5 bases). The germline V and J ends were trimmed by 5 bases and 1 base, with 6 bases remaining between them. Germline V gene lookup returns CDR1 KGHSH and CDR2 LQKENI. The CDR3 is 13 residues long. CDR3 in DNA: TGTGCCAGCTCAGACAGCAGCAATCAGCCCCAGCATTTT. Its protein product is CASSDSSNQPQHF.

V usage is TRBV5-4 and J usage is TRBJ2-1; 8 positions agree with TRBD1. CDR3 length equals 15 residues. CDR1 is SGHNT and CDR2 is YYREEE in the germline V gene (reference sequence). Germline trimming cut 2 bases from V and 10 bases from J; bases unmatched to any gene: 11. CDR3 bases: TGTGCCAGCAGCTTAGCACGGACAGGGTCGGGAGAGCAGTTCTTC. It yields the protein CASSLARTGSGEQFF.

Only a few counts were recorded for this clone. The gene calls are TRBV4-1 and TRBJ1-5; tentatively, D is TRBD1 (5 bases). This CDR3 spans 15 amino acids. V lost 0 bases to trimming and J lost 1 base, with 7 bases between them. CDR1 MGHRA and CDR2 YSYEKL come from the germline V gene. The CDR3 nucleotides read TGCGCCAGCAGCCAAGATGGGGGGAGCAATCAGCCCCAGCATTTT. It codes for CASSQDGGSNQPQHF.

V is TRBV5-1 and J is TRBJ1-2; D unclear. CDR3 length equals 13 residues. CDR1 SGHRS and CDR2 YFSETQ come from the germline V gene. Trimming left V 2 bases short and J 1 base short, with 6 bases between. The CDR3 loop is CASSLENNYGYTF. The CDR3 DNA reads TGCGCCAGCAGCTTAGAAAATAACTATGGCTACACCTTC.

The table lists this clone with a count of one. The V gene is TRBV10-1, the J gene TRBJ1-2; 10 bases agree with TRBD1. Unmatched junction bases numbered 5, after V lost 9 bases and J lost 4 bases. Germline V gives CDR1 WNHNN, CDR2 SYGVQD (reference sequence). The CDR3 contains 13 residues. CDR3 region: CARTGGEGYGYTF. CDR3 DNA sequence: TGCGCCAGGACAGGGGGCGAGGGCTATGGCTACACCTTC.

J is TRBJ2-1 and V is TRBV15; 7 positions match TRBD1. Trimming removed 5 bases from V and 0 bases from J; junction bases left unmatched: 7. Germline V gene sequence: CDR1 LNHNV, CDR2 YYDKDF (reference sequence). CDR3 length: 16 residues. The CDR3 loop reads CATSRRTGSSYNEQFF. The CDR3 DNA reads TGTGCCACCAGCCGGCGGACAGGTAGCTCCTACAATGAGCAGTTCTTC.

This chain joins TRBV27 and TRBJ2-7, with 8 bases lining up with TRBD2. CDR1 and CDR2 (germline): MNHEY, SMNVEV (reference sequence). V shed 5 bases and J 4 bases; nucleotides not matched to a gene: 16. CDR3 length: 17 residues. The CDR3 here is CASSLPPYGGRTYEQYF. CDR3 DNA sequence: TGTGCCAGCAGTCTCCCACCCTATGGCGGGAGGACATACGAGCAGTACTTC.

The rearrangement joins TRBV19 to TRBJ2-3, with 10 bases fitting TRBD2. This CDR3 has 20 residues. The germline gives CDR1 LNHDA, CDR2 SQIVND (reference sequence). V lost 3 bases to trimming and J lost 5 bases; unmatched junction nucleotides: 20. CDR3: CASSMGPAKGSGRALDTQYF. Here the CDR3 DNA reads TGTGCCAGTAGTATGGGGCCAGCAAAGGGGAGCGGGAGGGCCTTAGATACGCAGTATTTT.

Many counts were recorded for this clone. This chain uses TRBV7-9 with TRBJ1-5; D not certain. V was trimmed by 6 bases and J by 5 bases, leaving 8 bases between them. This CDR3 is 12 amino acids long. CDR1 is SEHNR and CDR2 is FQNEAQ in the germline V gene (reference sequence). The CDR3 protein is CASSLDDQPQHF. The CDR3 coding sequence is TGTGCCAGCAGTTTGGACGATCAGCCCCAGCATTTT.

The rearrangement uses TRBV6-5 and TRBJ2-2; 8 nucleotides line up with TRBD1. Germline CDR1 MNHEY, CDR2 SVGAGI. Unmatched junction bases numbered 3, after V lost 5 bases and J lost 7 bases. CDR3 length: 13 residues. This chain's CDR3 is CASSRQGSGELFF. CDR3 in DNA: TGTGCCAGCAGTCGACAGGGGAGCGGGGAGCTGTTTTTT.

The rearrangement joins TRBV5-1 to TRBJ2-3; 11 nucleotides match TRBD2. This CDR3 comprises 18 residues. V was pared by 0 bases and J by 2 bases, with 8 bases of the junction left unmatched. From germline, CDR1 is SGHRS and CDR2 YFSETQ. The chain's CDR3 is CASSLALTSGMATDTQYF. The CDR3, as DNA: TGCGCCAGCAGCTTGGCCTTGACTAGCGGGATGGCCACAGATACGCAGTATTTT.

This clone was recorded only once. The chain is built from TRBV27 and TRBJ2-7; 8 nucleotides match TRBD1. Germline V gives CDR1 MNHEY, CDR2 SMNVEV (reference sequence). The CDR3 is 15 amino acids. V was clipped by 5 bases and J by 2 bases; unmatched bases: 8. CDR3 nucleotide sequence: TGTGCCAGCAGTGATACCGGGACAGGCACCTACGAGCAGTACTTC. Residues: CASSDTGTGTYEQYF.

V is TRBV27 and J is TRBJ2-7; D is tentatively TRBD1 or TRBD2 (5 bases each). Trimming pared 2 bases from V and 0 bases from J, leaving 8 bases between. Germline-derived CDR1 and CDR2 are MNHEY and SMNVEV (reference sequence). The CDR3 consists of 14 residues. CDR3 loop: CASSLIGTSYEQYF. CDR3 DNA: TGTGCCAGCAGTTTAATCGGGACCTCCTACGAGCAGTACTTC.

CDR3 in DNA: TGTGCCTGGAGTAGTGGGGATGACGAGCAGTACTTC. Amino acids: CAWSSGDDEQYF. The chain employs TRBV30 and TRBJ2-7; D is ambiguous. Germline CDR1 reads GTSNPN; CDR2 reads SVGIG (reference sequence). The V and J ends lost 2 bases and 5 bases respectively, with 10 bases between them. The CDR3 totals 12 residues.

The chain uses TRBV6-1 and TRBJ1-1, with 8 bases that match TRBD1. Trimming removed 6 bases from V and 5 bases from J; junction bases left unmatched: 5. Germline assignment: CDR1 MNHNS and CDR2 SASEGT. The CDR3 runs to 13 residues. The CDR3 sequence is CASRVTGETEAFF. The CDR3 nucleotides read TGTGCCAGCAGGGTGACAGGGGAGACTGAAGCTTTCTTT.

V is TRBV29-1 and J is TRBJ2-7; 9 bases are a match to TRBD1. The CDR3 consists of 12 residues. The germline CDR1 and CDR2 sequences are SQVTM and ANQGSEA. Losses at the gene ends were 6 bases for V and 5 bases for J; bases not matched to a gene: 5. The CDR3 loop reads CSVAGTGNEQYF. The CDR3 DNA sequence: TGCAGCGTCGCCGGGACAGGGAACGAGCAGTACTTC.

This sequence joins TRBV27 and TRBJ2-1; unclear D gene. The CDR3 runs 15 residues. The ends were cut back, 5 bases at V and 4 bases at J, with 15 bases in the middle. Germline V lookup: CDR1 MNHEY, CDR2 SMNVEV (reference sequence). This CDR3 is CASSPPELGYNEQFF. In DNA form, the CDR3 reads TGTGCCAGCAGTCCACCCGAGTTAGGGTACAATGAGCAGTTCTTC.

The chain carries TRBV6-1 and TRBJ1-2; 8 bases are shared with TRBD1. Trimming cost V 0 bases and J 4 bases; bases outside gene matches: 7. The CDR3 is 16 amino acids. Germline CDR1 and CDR2: MNHNS and SASEGT. CDR3 protein: CASSEARTGRGYGYTF. In DNA, the CDR3 is TGTGCCAGCAGTGAAGCGAGGACAGGGAGGGGCTATGGCTACACCTTC.

This chain joins TRBV19 and TRBJ2-1; D remains ambiguous. The V gene lost 1 base and the J gene lost 6 bases, with 1 base spanning the gap. The germline gives CDR1 LNHDA, CDR2 SQIVND (reference sequence). The CDR3 loop spans 11 amino acids. The CDR3 DNA sequence: TGTGCCAGTAGTATAGGCAATGAGCAGTTCTTC. Protein product: CASSIGNEQFF.

This clone has more than one count but fewer than ten. The gene calls are TRBV18 and TRBJ2-1; 8 bases line up with TRBD1. This CDR3 has 15 residues. Germline lookup yields CDR1 KGHSH and CDR2 LQKENI. V was pared by 3 bases and J by 6 bases, with 7 bases of the junction left unmatched. CDR3 sequence: CASSPQFTGGNEQFF. CDR3 nucleotides: TGTGCCAGCTCACCGCAATTTACAGGGGGCAATGAGCAGTTCTTC.

This chain joins TRBV12-5 and TRBJ2-1, with D perhaps being TRBD1 or TRBD2 (6 bases each). Per the germline V gene, CDR1 is LGHNT and CDR2 is FRNRAP. Trimming removed 0 bases from V and 6 bases from J, with 15 bases in between. The CDR3 runs to 16 residues. The CDR3 nucleotides read TGTGCTAGTGGTTTGGTACTCGGGGGACAACTCAATGAGCAGTTCTTC. Translating gives CASGLVLGGQLNEQFF.